The 24 T cell receptor beta chains in this list originate from one sample, sequenced in a study of identical twins. Via MiXCR, TCRdb re-called the 5' RACE reads, giving one row per CDR3 protein. The table lists some 500,000 distinct CDR3 sequences, nearly 10% of them singletons. These data were also filed under a second study, of yellow fever vaccine responses in identical twins.

Material: PBMCs. These receptors were collected from a woman aged 18-35 years in good health.

In its sample, this clonotype was seen many times. CDR3 amino acids: CASSDPSLGETQYF. The CDR3 DNA reads as TGTGCCAGCAGTGATCCCAGTTTGGGAGAGACCCAGTACTTC. V is TRBV25-1 and J is TRBJ2-5; D gene ambiguous. Germline-derived CDR1 and CDR2 are MGHDK and SYGVNS. Trimming pared 3 bases from V and 4 bases from J, leaving 12 bases between. This CDR3 comprises 14 residues.

The chain is built from TRBV29-1 and TRBJ2-1; possibly TRBD1 or TRBD2 for D (7 bases each). The germline CDR1 and CDR2 sequences are SQVTM and ANQGSEA. The length of the CDR3 is 15 residues. The germline V and J ends were trimmed by 3 bases and 2 bases, with 14 bases remaining between them. Here the CDR3 reads CSVDGRDSTYNEQFF. For the CDR3, the DNA is TGCAGCGTTGATGGGAGGGACAGCACCTACAATGAGCAGTTCTTC.

At least ten counts were recorded for this clonotype. The V and J genes are TRBV5-1 and TRBJ1-4; 7 bases are shared with TRBD1. CDR3 length: 14 amino acids. Germline CDR1 and CDR2: SGHRS and YFSETQ. Germline trimming cut 7 bases from V and 4 bases from J; bases unmatched to any gene: 7. The CDR3 sequence: CASASTGYNEKLFF. As DNA, the CDR3 is TGCGCCAGCGCCTCGACAGGGTATAATGAAAAACTGTTTTTT.

This clonotype was counted at least ten times. The rearrangement uses TRBV15 and TRBJ2-5; D not resolved. The V gene lost 1 base and the J gene lost 5 bases, with 17 bases spanning the gap. CDR3 length: 16 amino acids. In germline, CDR1 is LNHNV, CDR2 YYDKDF (reference sequence). The CDR3 DNA reads as TGTGCCACCAGCAGAGTGCCCGGGCAAGGTGGGGAGACCCAGTACTTC. Its protein product is CATSRVPGQGGETQYF.

This clonotype was counted ten times or more. The V and J genes are TRBV6-1 and TRBJ1-2, with D hard to call. CDR1 MNHNS and CDR2 SASEGT come from the germline V gene. This CDR3 has 13 residues. Trimming stripped 6 bases from V and 8 bases from J, with 16 bases between. The CDR3 loop reads CASRARARTGYTF. The CDR3 coding sequence is TGTGCCAGCAGGGCCCGGGCGCGCACGGGCTACACCTTC.

This clonotype was observed at least ten times. The genes are TRBV21-1 and TRBJ2-5. TRBV21-1 has pseudogene status. CDR3 length: 18 residues. The CDR3 region is CASSKSREVRRNQETQYF. The DNA for the CDR3 is TGTGCCAGCAGCAAGAGTAGAGAGGTACGGCGGAATCAAGAGACCCAGTACTTC.

This clonotype appeared a few times. V usage is TRBV7-8 and J usage is TRBJ1-6; 9 bases are a match to TRBD1. The CDR3 has 14 residues. Germline CDR1 SGHVS, CDR2 FQNEAQ. Trimming took 8 bases from V and 10 from J; bases not matched to a gene: 9. In nucleotides, the CDR3 is TGTGCCAGCCGCAACCGGACAGGGGTCTCACCCCTCCACTTT. Translated: CASRNRTGVSPLHF.

V is TRBV20-1 and J is TRBJ2-4; D uncertain. This CDR3 has 13 amino acids. Between the trimmed V and J ends, which lost 3 bases and 4 bases, there was a span of 10 bases. Germline V gene sequence: CDR1 DFQATT, CDR2 SNEGSKA (reference sequence). The CDR3 reads CSARPDRKNIQYF. In DNA, the CDR3 is TGCAGTGCTAGGCCGGATAGGAAAAACATTCAGTACTTC.

The gene calls are TRBV6-4 and TRBJ1-1; no definite D call. V lost 2 bases and J 6 bases, leaving 10 bases between the germline ends. There are 13 residues in the CDR3. Germline CDR1 is MRHNA and CDR2 is SNTAGT. CDR3 in amino acids: CASSDALGAEAFF. The CDR3 DNA sequence: TGTGCCAGCAGTGACGCCCTGGGCGCTGAAGCTTTCTTT.

This clonotype was counted ten times or more. V usage is TRBV18 and J usage is TRBJ2-1; D not resolved. The CDR3 has 11 amino acids. Germline V gene lookup returns CDR1 KGHSH and CDR2 LQKENI. V was clipped by 6 bases and J by 8 bases, with 8 bases between them. The CDR3 protein is CASSPFHEQFF. In DNA, the CDR3 is TGTGCCAGCTCCCCATTTCATGAGCAGTTCTTC. The full variable domain, completed using reference TRBV18 and TRBJ2-1, is NAGVMQNPRHLVRRRGQEARLRCSPMKGHSHVYWYRQLPEEGLKFMVYLQKENIIDESGMPKERFSAEFPKEGPSILRIQQVVRGDSAAYFCASSPFHEQFFGPGTRLTVL.

This clonotype was counted at least ten times. The chain employs TRBV10-3 and TRBJ2-7; the D gene could be TRBD1 or TRBD2 (5 bases each). The CDR3 runs 14 residues. The ends were cut back, 3 bases at V and 3 bases at J, with 12 bases in the middle. CDR1 and CDR2 from the germline V gene are ENHRY and SYGVKD. CDR3 sequence (DNA): TGTGCCATCAGTGAACCAGGGAGTTACTACGAGCAGTACTTC. Protein sequence: CAISEPGSYYEQYF.

Concerning this clonotype itself: At one end, the junction sequence differs from germline, possibly due to a read error. The chain couples TRBV3-1 to TRBJ2-5; possible D gene TRBD1, 5 bases. The CDR3 totals 15 residues. CDR1 and CDR2 from the germline V gene are LGHDT and YNNKEL (reference sequence). CDR3 nucleotide sequence: TGTGCCAGCACCCAAGATGTGCGCAGGGTAGAGACCCAGTACTTC. Its protein is CASTQDVRRVETQYF.

The chain recombines TRBV4-2 with TRBJ2-1, with TRBD1 identical over 10 bases. CDR1 and CDR2 from the germline V gene are LGHNA and YNFKEQ. V was clipped by 4 bases and J by 5 bases; unmatched bases: 8. CDR3 length: 16 amino acids. The CDR3 DNA reads as TGTGCCAGCAGCCCCCAGGGGGGGACAGGGGACAATGAGCAGTTCTTC. Protein product: CASSPQGGTGDNEQFF.

The J gene is TRBJ2-3, the V gene TRBV27; no clear D gene. The CDR3 spans 14 residues. CDR1 and CDR2 (germline): MNHEY, SMNVEV (reference sequence). Deletions cut 6 bases from V and 2 bases from J, with 12 bases between. CDR3: CASSPGSLTDTQYF. DNA for the CDR3: TGTGCCAGCAGCCCCGGTAGTCTCACAGATACGCAGTATTTT.

This clonotype was counted only a few times. The chain is built from TRBV27 and TRBJ2-2; 8 nucleotides align to TRBD2. The CDR3 totals 18 residues. With V trimmed by 6 bases and J by 3 bases, 15 bases remained unmatched. Germline loops: CDR1 MNHEY, CDR2 SMNVEV (reference sequence). CDR3 loop: CASSSRYREGGYTGELFF. The CDR3 DNA follows: TGTGCCAGCAGCTCCCGGTATCGGGAGGGAGGCTACACCGGGGAGCTGTTTTTT.

In its sample, this clonotype was seen a few times. V gene TRBV12-3 or TRBV12-4 combines with J gene TRBJ1-5; 9 nucleotides align to TRBD1. The CDR3 contains 17 residues. V lost 4 bases to trimming and J lost 5 bases; unmatched junction nucleotides: 12. In nucleotides, the CDR3 is TGTGCCAGCAGTTCCACTGGACAGGGGCCGGGGGATCAGCCCCAGCATTTT. Translating gives CASSSTGQGPGDQPQHF.

This clonotype was seen at least ten times. The rearrangement joins TRBV10-2 to TRBJ2-7; no clear D. Germline-derived CDR1 and CDR2 are WSHSY and SAAADI. The CDR3 totals 14 residues. Trimming shortened V by 6 bases and J by 0 bases, and 12 bases separated the two germline ends. The CDR3 bases are TGCGCCAGCAGGAGGCCCGACTCCTCCTACGAGCAGTACTTC. Residues: CASRRPDSSYEQYF.

The V gene is TRBV7-9, the J gene TRBJ2-5; 12 nucleotides align to TRBD2. CDR1 and CDR2 (germline): SEHNR, FQNEAQ (reference sequence). The CDR3 extends over 16 amino acids. After removal of 5 bases from V and 1 base from J, the junction contained 5 bases not matched to a gene. CDR3 amino acids: CASSPRTSGVQETQYF. CDR3 coding DNA: TGTGCCAGCAGCCCTCGGACTAGCGGGGTCCAAGAGACCCAGTACTTC.

This clonotype was seen a few times. The gene calls are TRBV24-1 and TRBJ2-7, with D hard to call. V gave up 9 bases and J gave up 3 bases, with 8 bases separating them. The CDR3 is 11 residues long. Germline V gene data show CDR1 as KGHDR and CDR2 as SFDVKD. CDR3 DNA: TGTGCCACCGCGGTCGGCTACGAGCAGTACTTC. As protein: CATAVGYEQYF.

This clonotype was observed at least ten times. The chain uses TRBV11-2 and TRBJ2-1; weak D call: TRBD2 (6 bases). The V end was cut by 6 bases, the J end by 2 bases, with 14 bases between. This CDR3 has 15 amino acids. Germline lookup yields CDR1 SGHAT and CDR2 FQNNGV. The CDR3 DNA is TGTGCCAGCAGGAAGCTAGCGACCCCCTACAATGAGCAGTTCTTC. Amino acid sequence: CASRKLATPYNEQFF. The full variable domain, its missing parts supplied by reference TRBV11-2 and TRBJ2-1, is EAGVAQSPRYKIIEKRQSVAFWCNPISGHATLYWYQQILGQGPKLLIQFQNNGVVDDSQLPKDRFSAERLKGVDSTLKIQPAKLEDSAVYLCASRKLATPYNEQFFGPGTRLTVL.

The chain recombines TRBV15 with TRBJ2-1, with 8 bases identical to TRBD2. Germline CDR1 is LNHNV and CDR2 is YYDKDF (reference sequence). The trim removed 1 base at V and 8 bases at J, leaving 13 bases unmatched. The CDR3 is 17 residues long. Here the CDR3 DNA reads TGTGCCACCAGCAGAGGTAGACCGGGACTAGAGGGGCATGAGCAGTTCTTC. This codes for CATSRGRPGLEGHEQFF.

J is TRBJ2-7 and V is TRBV6-5; unclear D gene. The CDR3 is made up of 13 amino acids. With 0 bases removed from V and 4 bases from J, the gap between germline ends came to 7 bases. Per germline, CDR1 MNHEY and CDR2 SVGAGI. This CDR3 is CASSYSSRYEQYF. The DNA for the CDR3 is TGTGCCAGCAGTTACTCGAGCCGTTACGAGCAGTACTTC.

This clonotype was seen repeatedly, ten times or more. DNA of the CDR3: TGTGCCAGCAGTACGACTGCCGGATACACAGATACGCAGTATTTT. Encoded protein: CASSTTAGYTDTQYF. This chain links TRBV28 with TRBJ2-3; D not certain. The CDR3 sequence is 15 residues long. V lost 5 bases and J 2 bases, leaving 14 bases between the germline ends. Per the germline V gene, CDR1 is MDHEN and CDR2 is SYDVKM.

This rearrangement joins TRBV2 to TRBJ2-3; no clear D gene. V lost 1 base and J 5 bases, leaving 4 bases between the germline ends. This CDR3 is built from 12 residues. The germline gives CDR1 SNHLY, CDR2 FYNNEI. This chain's CDR3 is CASSEDVDTQYF. The CDR3 nucleotides are TGTGCCAGCAGTGAAGACGTAGATACGCAGTATTTT. Based on the CDR3 plus reference TRBV2 and TRBJ2-3, the full variable domain is EPEVTQTPSHQVTQMGQEVILRCVPISNHLYFYWYRQILGQKVEFLVSFYNNEISEKSEIFDDQFSVERPDGSNFTLKIRSTKLEDSAMYFCASSEDVDTQYFGPGTRLTVL.